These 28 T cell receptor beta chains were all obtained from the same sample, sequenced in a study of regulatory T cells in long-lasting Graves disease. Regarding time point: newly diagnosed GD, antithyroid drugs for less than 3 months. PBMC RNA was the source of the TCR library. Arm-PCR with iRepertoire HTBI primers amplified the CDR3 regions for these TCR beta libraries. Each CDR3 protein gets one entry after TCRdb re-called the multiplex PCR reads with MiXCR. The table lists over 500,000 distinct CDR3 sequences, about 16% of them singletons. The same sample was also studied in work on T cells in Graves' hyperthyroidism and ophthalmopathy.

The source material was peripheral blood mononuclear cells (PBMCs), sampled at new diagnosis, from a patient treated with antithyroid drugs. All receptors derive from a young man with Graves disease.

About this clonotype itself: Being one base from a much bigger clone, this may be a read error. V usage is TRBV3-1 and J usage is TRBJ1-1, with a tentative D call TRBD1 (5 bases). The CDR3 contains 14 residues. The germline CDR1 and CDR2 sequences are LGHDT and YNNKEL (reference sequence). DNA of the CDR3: TGTGCCAGCAGAGCCGGAGGGGAGAACACTGAAGCTTCCTTT. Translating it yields CASRAGGENTEASF.

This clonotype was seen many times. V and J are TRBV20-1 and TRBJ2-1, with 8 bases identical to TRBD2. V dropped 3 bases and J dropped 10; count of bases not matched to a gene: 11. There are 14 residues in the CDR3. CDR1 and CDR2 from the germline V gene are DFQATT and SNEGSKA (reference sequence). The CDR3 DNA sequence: TGCAGTGCTAGCGCGCCGGGAGGGTCCGGGGAGCAGTTCTTC. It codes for CSASAPGGSGEQFF.

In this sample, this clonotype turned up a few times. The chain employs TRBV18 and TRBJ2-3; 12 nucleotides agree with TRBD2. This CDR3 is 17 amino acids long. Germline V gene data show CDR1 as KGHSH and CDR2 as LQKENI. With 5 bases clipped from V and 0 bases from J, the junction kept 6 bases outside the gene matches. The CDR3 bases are TGTGCCAGCTCATCTCAGACTAGCGGGAGTAGCACAGATACGCAGTATTTT. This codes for CASSSQTSGSSTDTQYF.

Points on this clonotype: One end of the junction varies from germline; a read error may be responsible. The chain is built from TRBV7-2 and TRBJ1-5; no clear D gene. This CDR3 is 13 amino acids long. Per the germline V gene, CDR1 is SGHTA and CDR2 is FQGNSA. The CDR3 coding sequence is TGTGCCAGCAGCTTTTCCCTCAATCAGCCCCGGCATTTT. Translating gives CASSFSLNQPRHF.

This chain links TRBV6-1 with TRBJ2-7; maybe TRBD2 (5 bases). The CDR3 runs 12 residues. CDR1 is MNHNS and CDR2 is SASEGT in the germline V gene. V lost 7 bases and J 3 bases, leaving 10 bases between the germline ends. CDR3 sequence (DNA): TGTGCCAGCATGGCTAGCATCTACGAGCAGTACTTC. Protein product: CASMASIYEQYF.

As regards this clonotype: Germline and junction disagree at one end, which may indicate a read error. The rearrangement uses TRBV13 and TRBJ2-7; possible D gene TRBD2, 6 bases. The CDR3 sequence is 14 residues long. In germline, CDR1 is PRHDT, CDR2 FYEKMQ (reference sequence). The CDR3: CTSSLAGSTGEQYF. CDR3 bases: TGTACCAGCAGCTTAGCCGGGAGCACGGGGGAGCAGTACTTC.

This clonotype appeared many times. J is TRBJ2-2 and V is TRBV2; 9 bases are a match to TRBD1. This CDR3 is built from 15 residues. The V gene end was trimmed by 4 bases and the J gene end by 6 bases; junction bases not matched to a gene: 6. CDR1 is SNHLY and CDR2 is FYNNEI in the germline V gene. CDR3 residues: CASSAWTGVSGELFF. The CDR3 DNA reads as TGTGCCAGCAGTGCTTGGACAGGGGTTTCCGGGGAGCTGTTTTTT.

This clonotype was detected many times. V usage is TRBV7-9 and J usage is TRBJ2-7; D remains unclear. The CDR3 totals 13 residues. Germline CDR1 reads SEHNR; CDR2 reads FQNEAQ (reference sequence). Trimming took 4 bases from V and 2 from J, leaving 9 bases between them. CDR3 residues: CASSSEAAYEQYF. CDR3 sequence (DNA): TGTGCCAGCAGCTCAGAAGCAGCCTACGAGCAGTACTTC.

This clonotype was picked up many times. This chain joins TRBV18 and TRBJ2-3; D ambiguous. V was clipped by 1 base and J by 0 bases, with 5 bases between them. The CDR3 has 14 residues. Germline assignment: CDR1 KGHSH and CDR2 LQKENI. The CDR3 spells CASSPLDSTDTQYF. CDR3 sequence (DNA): TGTGCCAGCTCACCACTGGACAGCACAGATACGCAGTATTTT.

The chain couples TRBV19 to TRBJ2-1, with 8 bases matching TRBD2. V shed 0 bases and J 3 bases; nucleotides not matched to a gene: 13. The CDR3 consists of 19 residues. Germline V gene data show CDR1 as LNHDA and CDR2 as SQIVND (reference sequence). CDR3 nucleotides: TGTGCCAGTAGTATAGATCTTGGGGTCTTTGGGACTAGCTACAATGAGCAGTTCTTC. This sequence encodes CASSIDLGVFGTSYNEQFF.

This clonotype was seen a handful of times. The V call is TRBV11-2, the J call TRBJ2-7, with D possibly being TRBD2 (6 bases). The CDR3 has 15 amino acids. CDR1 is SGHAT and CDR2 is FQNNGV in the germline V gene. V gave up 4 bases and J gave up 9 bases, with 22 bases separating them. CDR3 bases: TGTGCCAGCAGCTCGCTAGCGAGTAACACCTCGGGGCAGTACTTC. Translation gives CASSSLASNTSGQYF.

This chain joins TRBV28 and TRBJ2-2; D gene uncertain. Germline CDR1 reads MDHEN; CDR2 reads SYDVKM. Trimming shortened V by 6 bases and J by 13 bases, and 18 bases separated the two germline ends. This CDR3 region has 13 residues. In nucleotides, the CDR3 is TGTGCCAGCAGCTCTACCACCTCCACGGGGCTGTTTTTT. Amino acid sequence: CASSSTTSTGLFF.

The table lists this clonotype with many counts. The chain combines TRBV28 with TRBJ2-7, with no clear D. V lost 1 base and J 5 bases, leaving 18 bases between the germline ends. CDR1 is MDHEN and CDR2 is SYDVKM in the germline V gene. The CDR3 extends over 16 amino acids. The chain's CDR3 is CASSLSSRLSRDEQYF. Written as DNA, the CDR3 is TGTGCCAGCAGTTTATCCTCTCGGTTGTCTAGGGACGAGCAGTACTTC.

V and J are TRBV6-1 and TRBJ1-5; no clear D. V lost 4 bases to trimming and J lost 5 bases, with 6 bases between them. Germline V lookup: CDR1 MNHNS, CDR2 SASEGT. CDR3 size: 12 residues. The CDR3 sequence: CASSGVDQPQHF. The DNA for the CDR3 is TGTGCCAGCAGTGGGGTGGATCAGCCCCAGCATTTT.

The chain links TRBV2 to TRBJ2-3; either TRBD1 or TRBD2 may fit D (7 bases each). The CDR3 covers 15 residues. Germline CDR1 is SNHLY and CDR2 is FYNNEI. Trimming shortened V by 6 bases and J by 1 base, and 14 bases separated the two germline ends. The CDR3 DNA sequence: TGTGCCAGCAGGGGGGGGCAGGGGGGCACAGATACGCAGTATTTT. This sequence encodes CASRGGQGGTDTQYF.

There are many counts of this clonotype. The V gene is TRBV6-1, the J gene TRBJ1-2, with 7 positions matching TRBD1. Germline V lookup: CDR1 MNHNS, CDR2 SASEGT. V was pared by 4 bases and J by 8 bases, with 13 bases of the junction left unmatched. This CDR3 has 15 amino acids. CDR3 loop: CASSVGGKGQGGYTF. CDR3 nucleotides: TGTGCCAGCAGTGTAGGGGGCAAGGGTCAGGGCGGCTACACCTTC.

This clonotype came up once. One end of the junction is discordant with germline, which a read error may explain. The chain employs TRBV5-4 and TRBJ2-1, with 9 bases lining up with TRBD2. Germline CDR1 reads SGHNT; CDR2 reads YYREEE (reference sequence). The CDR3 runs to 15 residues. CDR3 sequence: CASSLAGTSLVEQFF. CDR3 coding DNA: TGCGCCAGCAGCTTGGCCGGGACTAGCTTAGTTGAGCAGTTCTTC.

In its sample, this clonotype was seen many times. This chain's CDR3 is CASSEGSKNYGYTF. CDR3 nucleotides: TGTGCCAGCAGTGAGGGCAGTAAAAACTATGGCTACACCTTC. The genes are TRBV2 and TRBJ1-2; D is unclear. This CDR3 comprises 14 residues. The germline V gene encodes CDR1 SNHLY and CDR2 FYNNEI. Trimming stripped 3 bases from V and 2 bases from J, with 10 bases between.

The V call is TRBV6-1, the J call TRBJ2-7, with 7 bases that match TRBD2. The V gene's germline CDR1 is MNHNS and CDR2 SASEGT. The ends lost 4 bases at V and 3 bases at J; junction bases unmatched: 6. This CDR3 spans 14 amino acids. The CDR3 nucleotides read TGTGCCAGCAGTGCTGGCGGGAGTTACTACGAGCAGTACTTC. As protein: CASSAGGSYYEQYF.

The CDR3 here is CASSSYRDRNSPLHF. DNA for the CDR3: TGTGCCAGCAGCTCTTACCGGGACAGGAATTCACCCCTCCACTTT. The chain couples TRBV7-9 to TRBJ1-6; TRBD1 matches 8 bases. This CDR3 has 15 amino acids. In germline, CDR1 is SEHNR, CDR2 FQNEAQ (reference sequence). The J segment lost 7 bases and the V segment lost 4 bases, leaving 6 bases of the junction unmatched.

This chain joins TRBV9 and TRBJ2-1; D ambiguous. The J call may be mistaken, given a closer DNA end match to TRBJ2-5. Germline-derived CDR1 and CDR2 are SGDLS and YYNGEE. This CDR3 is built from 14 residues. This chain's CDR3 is CASSVGPVQETQYF. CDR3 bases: TGTGCCAGCAGCGTAGGTCCGGTACAAGAGACCCAGTACTTC.

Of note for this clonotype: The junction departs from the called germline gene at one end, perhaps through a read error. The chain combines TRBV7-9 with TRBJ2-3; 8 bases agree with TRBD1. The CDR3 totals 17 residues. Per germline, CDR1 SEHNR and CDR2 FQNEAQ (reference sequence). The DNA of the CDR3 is TGTGTCAGCAGCTTAGGGCAGGGGGCGCCTTCGGCAGATACGCAGTATTTT. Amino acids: CVSSLGQGAPSADTQYF.

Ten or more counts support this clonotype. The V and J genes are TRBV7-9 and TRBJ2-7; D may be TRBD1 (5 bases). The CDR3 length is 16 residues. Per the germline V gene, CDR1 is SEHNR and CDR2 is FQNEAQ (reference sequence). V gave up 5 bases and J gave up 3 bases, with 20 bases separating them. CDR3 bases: TGTGCCAGCAGCCCCCCCTTCAGGCAGGGTCTCTACGAGCAGTACTTC. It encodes CASSPPFRQGLYEQYF.

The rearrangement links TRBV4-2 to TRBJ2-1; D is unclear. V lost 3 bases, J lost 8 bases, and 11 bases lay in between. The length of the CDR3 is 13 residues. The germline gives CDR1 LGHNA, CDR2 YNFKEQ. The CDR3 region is CASSHPTLDEQFF. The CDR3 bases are TGTGCCAGCAGCCATCCCACTTTAGATGAGCAGTTCTTC.

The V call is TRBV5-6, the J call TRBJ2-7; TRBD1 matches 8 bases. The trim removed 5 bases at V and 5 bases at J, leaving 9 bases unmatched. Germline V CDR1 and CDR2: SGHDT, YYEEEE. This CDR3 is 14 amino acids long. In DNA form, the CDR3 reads TGTGCCAGCAGAATAAGACAGGGGTTCCACGAGCAGTACTTC. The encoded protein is CASRIRQGFHEQYF.

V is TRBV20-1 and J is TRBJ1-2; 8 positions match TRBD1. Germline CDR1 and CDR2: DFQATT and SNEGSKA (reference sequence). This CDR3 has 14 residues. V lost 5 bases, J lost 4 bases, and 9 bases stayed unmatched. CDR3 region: CSAFPQGAGYGYTF. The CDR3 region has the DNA TGCAGTGCTTTCCCCCAGGGGGCGGGCTATGGCTACACCTTC.

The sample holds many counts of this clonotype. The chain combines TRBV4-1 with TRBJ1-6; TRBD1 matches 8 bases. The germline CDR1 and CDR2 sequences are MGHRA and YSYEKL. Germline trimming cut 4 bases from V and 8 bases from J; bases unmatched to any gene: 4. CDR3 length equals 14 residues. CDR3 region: CASSPGTGDSPLHF. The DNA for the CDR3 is TGCGCCAGCAGCCCCGGGACAGGTGATTCACCCCTCCACTTT.

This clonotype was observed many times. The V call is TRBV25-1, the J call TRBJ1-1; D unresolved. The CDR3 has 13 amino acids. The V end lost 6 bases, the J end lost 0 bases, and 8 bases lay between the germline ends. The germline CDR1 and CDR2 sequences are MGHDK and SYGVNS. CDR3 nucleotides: TGTGCCAGCAGAGAGTCAGTGAACACTGAAGCTTTCTTT. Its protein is CASRESVNTEAFF.